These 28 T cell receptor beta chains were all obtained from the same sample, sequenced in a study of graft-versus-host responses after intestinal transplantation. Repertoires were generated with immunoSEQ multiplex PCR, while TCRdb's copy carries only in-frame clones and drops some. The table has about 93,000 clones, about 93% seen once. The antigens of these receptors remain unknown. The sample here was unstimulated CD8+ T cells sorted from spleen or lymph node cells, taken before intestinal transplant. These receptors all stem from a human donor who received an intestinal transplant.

The DNA for the CDR3 is TGCGCCAGCAGCTCAGAAGGGGGCCGGGGTTATGGCTACACCTTC. This sequence encodes CASSSEGGRGYGYTF. J is TRBJ1-2 and V is TRBV5-1; 7 bases line up with TRBD1. Trimming at V came to 3 bases and at J to 5 bases, leaving 10 bases not matched to a gene. This CDR3 is 15 amino acids long. CDR1 and CDR2 (germline): SGHRS, YFSETQ.

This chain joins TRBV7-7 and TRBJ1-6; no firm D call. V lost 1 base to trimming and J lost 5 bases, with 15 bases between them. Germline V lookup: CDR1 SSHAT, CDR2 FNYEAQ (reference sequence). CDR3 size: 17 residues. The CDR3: CASSLGRRERDNSPLHF. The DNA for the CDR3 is TGTGCCAGCAGCTTAGGTCGGAGGGAAAGGGATAATTCACCCCTCCACTTT.

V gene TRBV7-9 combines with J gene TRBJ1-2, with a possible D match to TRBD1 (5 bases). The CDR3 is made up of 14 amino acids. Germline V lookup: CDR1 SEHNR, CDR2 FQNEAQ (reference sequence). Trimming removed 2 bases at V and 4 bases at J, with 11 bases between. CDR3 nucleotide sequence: TGTGCCAGCAGCTTATCAGGGTCGGCCTATGGCTACACCTTC. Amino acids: CASSLSGSAYGYTF.

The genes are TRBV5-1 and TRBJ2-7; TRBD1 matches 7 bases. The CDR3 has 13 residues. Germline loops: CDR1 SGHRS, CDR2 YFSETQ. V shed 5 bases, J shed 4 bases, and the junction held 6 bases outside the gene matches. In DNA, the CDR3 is TGCGCCAGCAGACAGGGGCTCGGGTACGAGCAGTACTTC. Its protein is CASRQGLGYEQYF.

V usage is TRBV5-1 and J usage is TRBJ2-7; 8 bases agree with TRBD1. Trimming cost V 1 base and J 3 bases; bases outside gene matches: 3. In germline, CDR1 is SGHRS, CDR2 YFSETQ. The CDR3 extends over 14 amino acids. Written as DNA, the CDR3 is TGCGCCAGCAGCTTGTGGACAGGGAACTACGAGCAGTACTTC. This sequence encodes CASSLWTGNYEQYF.

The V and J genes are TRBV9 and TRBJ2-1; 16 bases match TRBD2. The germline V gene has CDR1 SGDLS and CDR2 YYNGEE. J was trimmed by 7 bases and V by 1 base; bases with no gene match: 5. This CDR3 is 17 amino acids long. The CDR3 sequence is CASSVLGTSGGANEQFF. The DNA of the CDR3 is TGTGCCAGCAGCGTACTCGGGACTAGCGGGGGGGCTAATGAGCAGTTCTTC.

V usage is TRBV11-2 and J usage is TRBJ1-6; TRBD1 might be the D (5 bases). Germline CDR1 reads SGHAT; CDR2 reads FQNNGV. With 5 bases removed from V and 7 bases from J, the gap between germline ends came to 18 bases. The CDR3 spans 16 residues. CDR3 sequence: CASSPAGRGPNSPLHF. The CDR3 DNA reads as TGTGCCAGCAGCCCCGCCGGGAGGGGTCCAAATTCACCCCTCCACTTT.

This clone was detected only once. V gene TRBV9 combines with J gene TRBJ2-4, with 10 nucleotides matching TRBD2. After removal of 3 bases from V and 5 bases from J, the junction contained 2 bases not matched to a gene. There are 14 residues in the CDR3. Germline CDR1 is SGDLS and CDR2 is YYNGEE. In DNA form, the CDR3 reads TGTGCCAGCAGCGCAGGACTAGCGGAAAACATTCAGTACTTC. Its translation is CASSAGLAENIQYF.

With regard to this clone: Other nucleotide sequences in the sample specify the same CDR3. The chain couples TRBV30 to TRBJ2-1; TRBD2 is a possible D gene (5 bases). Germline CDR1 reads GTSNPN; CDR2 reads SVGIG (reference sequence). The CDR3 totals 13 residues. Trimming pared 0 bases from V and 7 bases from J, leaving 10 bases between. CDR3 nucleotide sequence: TGTGCCTGGAGTGTACTAGAAGGAAATGAGCAGTTCTTC. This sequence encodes CAWSVLEGNEQFF.

Written as DNA, the CDR3 is TGTGCCTGGACCTTCCAGGGACAGATGAACACTGAAGCTTTCTTT. Translating gives CAWTFQGQMNTEAFF. The rearrangement uses TRBV30 and TRBJ1-1, with TRBD1 identical over 7 bases. CDR1 and CDR2 from the germline V gene are GTSNPN and SVGIG (reference sequence). This CDR3 is 15 amino acids long. Trimming took 4 bases from V and 0 from J; bases not matched to a gene: 8.

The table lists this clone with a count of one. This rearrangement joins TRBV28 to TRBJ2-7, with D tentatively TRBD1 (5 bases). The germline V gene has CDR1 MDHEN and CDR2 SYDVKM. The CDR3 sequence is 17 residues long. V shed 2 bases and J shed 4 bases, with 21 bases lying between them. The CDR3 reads CASSLRGSHAAGYEQYF. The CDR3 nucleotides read TGTGCCAGCAGTTTAAGGGGTTCACACGCCGCCGGGTACGAGCAGTACTTC.

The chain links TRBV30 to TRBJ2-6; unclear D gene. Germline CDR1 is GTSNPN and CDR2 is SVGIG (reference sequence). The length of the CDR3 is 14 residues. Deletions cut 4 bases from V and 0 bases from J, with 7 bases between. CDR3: CAWNPLSGANVLTF. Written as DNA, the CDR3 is TGTGCCTGGAATCCCCTCTCTGGGGCCAACGTCCTGACTTTC.

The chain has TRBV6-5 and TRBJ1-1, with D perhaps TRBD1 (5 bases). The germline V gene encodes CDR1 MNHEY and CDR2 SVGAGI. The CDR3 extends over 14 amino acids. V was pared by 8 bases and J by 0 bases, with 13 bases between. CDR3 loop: CASAEGHLNTEAFF. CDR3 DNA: TGTGCCAGCGCGGAGGGGCACTTGAACACTGAAGCTTTCTTT.

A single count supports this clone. CDR3 nucleotide sequence: TGCGCCAGCAGCCAAGATGGGGGGGGCTATTACGAGCAGTACTTC. This codes for CASSQDGGGYYEQYF. The chain recombines TRBV4-3 with TRBJ2-7, with D possibly being TRBD2 (7 bases). Trimming removed 0 bases at V and 4 bases at J, with 13 bases between. This CDR3 comprises 15 residues. CDR1 LGHNA and CDR2 YSLEER come from the germline V gene.

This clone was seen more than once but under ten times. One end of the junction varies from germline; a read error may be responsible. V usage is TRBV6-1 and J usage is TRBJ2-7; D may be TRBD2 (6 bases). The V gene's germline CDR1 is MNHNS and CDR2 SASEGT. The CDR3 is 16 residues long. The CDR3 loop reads CASSQAPAAGTYEQYF. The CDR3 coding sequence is TGTGCCAGCAGTCAAGCTCCTGCGGCGGGAACCTACGAGCAGTACTTC.

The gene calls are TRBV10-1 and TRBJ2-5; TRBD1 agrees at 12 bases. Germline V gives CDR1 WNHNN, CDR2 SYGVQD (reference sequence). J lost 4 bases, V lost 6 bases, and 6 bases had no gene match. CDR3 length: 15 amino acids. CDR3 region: CASRPGTGGGETQYF. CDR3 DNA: TGCGCCAGCAGACCCGGGACAGGGGGCGGAGAGACCCAGTACTTC.

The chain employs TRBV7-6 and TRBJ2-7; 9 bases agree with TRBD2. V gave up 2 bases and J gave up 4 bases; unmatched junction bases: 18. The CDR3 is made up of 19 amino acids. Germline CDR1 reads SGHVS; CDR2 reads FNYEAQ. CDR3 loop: CASSLRGPAGGQNPYEQYF. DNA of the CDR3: TGTGCCAGCAGCTTACGGGGGCCAGCGGGAGGACAGAACCCTTACGAGCAGTACTTC.

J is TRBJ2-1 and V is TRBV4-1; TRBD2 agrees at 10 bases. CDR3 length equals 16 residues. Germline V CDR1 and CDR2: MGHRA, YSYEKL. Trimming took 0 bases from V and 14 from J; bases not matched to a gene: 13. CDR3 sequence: CASSQDHLASGSREFF. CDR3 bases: TGCGCCAGCAGCCAAGATCACCTAGCTAGCGGGAGCAGGGAGTTCTTC.

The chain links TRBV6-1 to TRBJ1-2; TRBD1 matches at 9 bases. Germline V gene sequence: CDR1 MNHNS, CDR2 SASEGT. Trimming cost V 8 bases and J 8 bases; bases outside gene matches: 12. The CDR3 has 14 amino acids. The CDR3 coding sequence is TGTGCCAGCGAACCGGGACAGGGAGCGTGGGGCTACACCTTC. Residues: CASEPGQGAWGYTF.

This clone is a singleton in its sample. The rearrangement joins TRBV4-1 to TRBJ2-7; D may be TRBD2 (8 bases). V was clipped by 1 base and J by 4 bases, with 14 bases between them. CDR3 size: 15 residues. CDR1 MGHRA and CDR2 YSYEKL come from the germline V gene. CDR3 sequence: CASSQGSGTAYEQYF. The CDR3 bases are TGCGCCAGCAGCCAAGGTAGCGGGACAGCTTACGAGCAGTACTTC.

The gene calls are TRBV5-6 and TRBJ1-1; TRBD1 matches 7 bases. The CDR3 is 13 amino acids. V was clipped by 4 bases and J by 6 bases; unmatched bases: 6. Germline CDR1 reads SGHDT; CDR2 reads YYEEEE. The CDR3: CASSQTGVAEAFF. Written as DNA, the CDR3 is TGTGCCAGCAGCCAAACAGGGGTAGCTGAAGCTTTCTTT.

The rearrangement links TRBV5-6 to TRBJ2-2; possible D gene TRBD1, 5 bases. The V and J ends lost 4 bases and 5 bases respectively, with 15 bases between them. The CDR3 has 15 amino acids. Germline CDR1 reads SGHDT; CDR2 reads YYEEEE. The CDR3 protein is CASSKAGYRTGELFF. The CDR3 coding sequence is TGTGCCAGCAGCAAAGCAGGGTATCGGACCGGGGAGCTGTTTTTT. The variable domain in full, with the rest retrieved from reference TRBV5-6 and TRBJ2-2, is DAGVTQSPTHLIKTRGQQVTLRCSPKSGHDTVSWYQQALGQGPQFIFQYYEEEERQRGNFPDRFSGHQFPNYSSELNVNALLLGDSALYLCASSKAGYRTGELFFGEGSRLTVL.

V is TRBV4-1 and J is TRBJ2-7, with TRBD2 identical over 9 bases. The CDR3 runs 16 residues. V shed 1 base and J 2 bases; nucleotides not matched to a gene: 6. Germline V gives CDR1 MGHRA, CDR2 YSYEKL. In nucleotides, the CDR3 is TGCGCCAGCAGCCAAGCCCTAGCGGGGAGCCCCTACGAGCAGTACTTC. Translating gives CASSQALAGSPYEQYF.

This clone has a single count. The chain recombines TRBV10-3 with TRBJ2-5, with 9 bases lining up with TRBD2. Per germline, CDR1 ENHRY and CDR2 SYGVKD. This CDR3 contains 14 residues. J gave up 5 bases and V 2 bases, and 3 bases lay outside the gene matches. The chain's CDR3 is CAISEQREAETQYF. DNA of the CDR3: TGTGCCATCAGTGAGCAGCGGGAGGCTGAGACCCAGTACTTC.

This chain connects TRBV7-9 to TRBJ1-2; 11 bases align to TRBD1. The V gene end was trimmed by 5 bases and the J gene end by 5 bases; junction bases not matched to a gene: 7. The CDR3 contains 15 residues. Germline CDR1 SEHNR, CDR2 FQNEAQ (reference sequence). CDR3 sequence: CASSIGQGAGYGYTF. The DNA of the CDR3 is TGTGCCAGCAGCATCGGACAGGGGGCAGGGTATGGCTACACCTTC.

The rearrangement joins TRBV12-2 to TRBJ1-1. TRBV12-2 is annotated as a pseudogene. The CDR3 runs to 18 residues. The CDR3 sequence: CASRHHGREVEMNTEAFF. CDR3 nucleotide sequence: TGTGCAAGTCGTCACCACGGGAGGGAGGTTGAGATGAACACTGAAGCTTTCTTT.

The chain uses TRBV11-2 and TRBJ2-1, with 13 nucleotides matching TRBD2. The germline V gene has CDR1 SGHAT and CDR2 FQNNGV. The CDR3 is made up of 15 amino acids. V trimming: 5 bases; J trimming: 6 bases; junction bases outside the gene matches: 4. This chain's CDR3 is CASSRTSGGFNEQFF. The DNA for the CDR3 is TGTGCCAGCAGCCGGACTAGCGGGGGATTCAATGAGCAGTTCTTC.

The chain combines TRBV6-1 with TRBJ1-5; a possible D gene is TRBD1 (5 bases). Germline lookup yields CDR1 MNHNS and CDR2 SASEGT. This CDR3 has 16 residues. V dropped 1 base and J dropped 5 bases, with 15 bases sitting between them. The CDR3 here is CASSEGAFGAHQPQHF. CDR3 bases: TGTGCCAGCAGTGAAGGAGCCTTTGGGGCGCATCAGCCCCAGCATTTT.